One sample yielded the 26 T cell receptor beta chains listed below, sequenced in a study of T cell changes during pregnancy in multiple sclerosis. Libraries were prepared by immunoSEQ multiplex PCR; TCRdb keeps only in-frame clonotypes and omits some of them. The top ten hold 0.7% to 1% of the sample, which has roughly 38,000 clones, about 91% seen once. The material was CD4+ T cells from peripheral blood mononuclear cells, obtained before pregnancy. These receptor sequences come from a female donor with multiple sclerosis, enrolled in a pregnancy study.

This sequence joins TRBV6-4 and TRBJ2-6, with 10 bases fitting TRBD1. The V segment lost 5 bases and the J segment 1 base; nucleotides outside the gene matches: 2. Germline V gene sequence: CDR1 MRHNA, CDR2 SNTAGT. The CDR3 length is 16 residues. CDR3 protein: CASSPGQGSGANVLTF. The CDR3 DNA sequence: TGTGCCAGCAGTCCGGGACAGGGGTCTGGGGCCAACGTCCTGACTTTC.

The rearrangement joins TRBV4-1 to TRBJ2-1; 7 bases agree with TRBD2. The length of the CDR3 is 16 residues. The germline gives CDR1 MGHRA, CDR2 YSYEKL. The trim removed 1 base at V and 2 bases at J, leaving 5 bases unmatched. The CDR3 nucleotides are TGCGCCAGCAGCCAAGGCGGCGGGGGAACCTACAATGAGCAGTTCTTC. Translated: CASSQGGGGTYNEQFF.

This chain joins TRBV5-1 and TRBJ2-7; D is possibly TRBD2 (5 bases). The CDR3 is 14 amino acids. Trimming removed 4 bases from V and 2 bases from J, with 13 bases in between. CDR1 is SGHRS and CDR2 is YFSETQ in the germline V gene. As DNA, the CDR3 is TGCGCCAGCAGCCACACAGCGGAAGCCTACGAGCAGTACTTC. Its protein product is CASSHTAEAYEQYF. Drawing the rest from reference TRBV5-1 and TRBJ2-7, the complete variable domain is KAGVTQTPRYLIKTRGQQVTLSCSPISGHRSVSWYQQTPGQGLQFLFEYFSETQRNKGNFPGRFSGRQFSNSRSEMNVSTLELGDSALYLCASSHTAEAYEQYFGPGTRLTVT.

This chain joins TRBV28 and TRBJ2-1; 11 bases are shared with TRBD2. Unmatched junction bases numbered 7, after V lost 4 bases and J lost 5 bases. This CDR3 spans 16 amino acids. Looked up from germline, CDR1 is MDHEN and CDR2 is SYDVKM. The chain's CDR3 is CASSSPSGRIHNEQFF. DNA of the CDR3: TGTGCCAGCAGTTCCCCTAGCGGGAGGATCCACAATGAGCAGTTCTTC.

The chain links TRBV4-2 to TRBJ1-4; the D is unclear. The V gene's germline CDR1 is LGHNA and CDR2 YNFKEQ. The V and J ends lost 5 bases and 8 bases respectively, with 18 bases between them. This CDR3 has 15 residues. In DNA, the CDR3 is TGTGCCAGCAGCTCACCTGGAGGGCTTTACGAAAAACTGTTTTTT. Translation: CASSSPGGLYEKLFF.

The chain is built from TRBV28 and TRBJ2-7, with 10 bases identical to TRBD1. Germline V gene sequence: CDR1 MDHEN, CDR2 SYDVKM. The V segment lost 4 bases and the J segment 4 bases; nucleotides outside the gene matches: 7. The CDR3 length is 15 residues. This CDR3 reads CASSSPGTGEYEQYF. Here the CDR3 DNA reads TGTGCCAGCAGTTCCCCCGGGACAGGGGAATACGAGCAGTACTTC.

The V call is TRBV5-1, the J call TRBJ2-7; 9 nucleotides align to TRBD2. The CDR3 consists of 17 residues. From germline, CDR1 is SGHRS and CDR2 YFSETQ. V trimming: 0 bases; J trimming: 2 bases; junction bases outside the gene matches: 9. CDR3 protein: CASSLVSGTSSTYEQYF. Here the CDR3 DNA reads TGCGCCAGCAGCTTGGTCTCCGGGACTAGCTCAACCTACGAGCAGTACTTC.

The chain joins TRBV7-9 to TRBJ2-1; TRBD2 matches 10 bases. The CDR3 loop spans 15 amino acids. Germline loops: CDR1 SEHNR, CDR2 FQNEAQ (reference sequence). V lost 4 bases and J lost 4; bases outside the gene matches: 4. CDR3 bases: TGTGCCAGCAGCTCCACTAGCGGGGTGTACAATGAGCAGTTCTTC. This encodes CASSSTSGVYNEQFF.

This chain connects TRBV5-1 to TRBJ1-6, with a possible D match to TRBD1 (5 bases). Germline CDR1 and CDR2: SGHRS and YFSETQ. The V end lost 7 bases, the J end lost 6 bases, and 14 bases lay between the germline ends. The CDR3 length is 14 residues. CDR3 sequence (DNA): TGCGCCAGCGCGGCCGGGACTACTAATTCACCCCTCCACTTT. Amino acids: CASAAGTTNSPLHF.

CDR3 amino acids: CASSLLAGTLETQYF. The CDR3 region has the DNA TGTGCCAGCAGCTTACTGGCGGGAACGCTAGAGACCCAGTACTTC. The chain couples TRBV13 to TRBJ2-5; D is perhaps TRBD2 (6 bases). With 2 bases removed from V and 4 bases from J, the gap between germline ends came to 14 bases. The CDR3 runs 15 residues. In germline, CDR1 is PRHDT, CDR2 FYEKMQ (reference sequence).

The chain couples TRBV7-3 to TRBJ2-5; D may be TRBD2 (6 bases). Deletions cut 3 bases from V and 1 base from J, with 9 bases between. CDR3 length equals 14 residues. Germline loops: CDR1 SGHTA, CDR2 FQGTGA. The DNA of the CDR3 is TGTGCCAGCAGCTTTGGAGGGTTCCAAGAGACCCAGTACTTC. Its protein is CASSFGGFQETQYF. Supplemented by reference TRBV7-3 and TRBJ2-5, the full variable domain reads GAGVSQTPSNKVTEKGKYVELRCDPISGHTALYWYRQSLGQGPEFLIYFQGTGAADDSGLPNDRFFAVRPEGSVSTLKIQRTERGDSAVYLCASSFGGFQETQYFGPGTRLLVL.

The CDR3 DNA is TGTGCCAGTACCCAAGGGGGCTGGACAAATGTCGGGGAGCTGTTTTTT. Amino acids: CASTQGGWTNVGELFF. This sequence joins TRBV19 and TRBJ2-2; TRBD1 aligns across 7 bases. The germline CDR1 and CDR2 sequences are LNHDA and SQIVND (reference sequence). Unmatched junction bases numbered 15, after V lost 7 bases and J lost 7 bases. The CDR3 is 16 amino acids.

The chain employs TRBV7-3 and TRBJ2-7; TRBD1 agrees at 7 bases. Trimming took 1 base from V and 6 from J; bases not matched to a gene: 3. The CDR3 length is 13 residues. Germline V gene sequence: CDR1 SGHTA, CDR2 FQGTGA. CDR3 coding DNA: TGTGCCAGCAGCTTAAAACAGGGGTCCGAGCAGTACTTC. This encodes CASSLKQGSEQYF.

This chain connects TRBV6-5 to TRBJ1-1; weak D call: TRBD1 (5 bases). V dropped 5 bases and J dropped 7 bases, with 8 bases sitting between them. Germline V gives CDR1 MNHEY, CDR2 SVGAGI. This CDR3 region has 11 residues. This chain's CDR3 is CASSRGLEAFF. In DNA form, the CDR3 reads TGTGCCAGCAGTAGGGGACTTGAAGCTTTCTTT.

The rearrangement joins TRBV5-1 to TRBJ1-4, with 8 positions matching TRBD1. CDR3 length equals 15 residues. V dropped 0 bases and J dropped 3; count of bases not matched to a gene: 1. Germline lookup yields CDR1 SGHRS and CDR2 YFSETQ. The DNA of the CDR3 is TGCGCCAGCAGCTTGGCACAGGGGGCTAATGAAAAACTGTTTTTT. Protein product: CASSLAQGANEKLFF.

The J gene is TRBJ2-7, the V gene TRBV7-8; 7 bases agree with TRBD1. Trimming took 1 base from V and 0 from J; bases not matched to a gene: 18. CDR1 is SGHVS, CDR2 FQNEAQ, per germline. The length of the CDR3 is 20 residues. CDR3 bases: TGTGCCAGCAGCTTAGATTTTAGTCTACCGGGACAGAGTAGCTCCTACGAGCAGTACTTC. It specifies CASSLDFSLPGQSSSYEQYF.

The chain combines TRBV19 with TRBJ2-1; 7 bases fit TRBD2. From germline, CDR1 is LNHDA and CDR2 SQIVND (reference sequence). J gave up 8 bases and V 5 bases, and 15 bases lay outside the gene matches. The CDR3 runs to 16 residues. The CDR3 reads CASSLRTGGRGDEQFF. CDR3 DNA: TGTGCCAGTAGTCTCCGGACCGGGGGGAGGGGCGATGAGCAGTTCTTC.

The chain carries TRBV5-6 and TRBJ2-1, with no clear D. The ends were cut back, 3 bases at V and 4 bases at J, with 11 bases in the middle. The CDR3 is 14 amino acids. CDR1 is SGHDT, CDR2 YYEEEE, per germline. Written as DNA, the CDR3 is TGTGCCAGCAGCTATCTTCAGCGATACAATGAGCAGTTCTTC. Translating it yields CASSYLQRYNEQFF. The complete variable domain, with remaining parts taken from reference TRBV5-6 and TRBJ2-1, reads DAGVTQSPTHLIKTRGQQVTLRCSPKSGHDTVSWYQQALGQGPQFIFQYYEEEERQRGNFPDRFSGHQFPNYSSELNVNALLLGDSALYLCASSYLQRYNEQFFGPGTRLTVL.

V gene TRBV6-4 combines with J gene TRBJ1-1, with D possibly being TRBD1 (6 bases). Trimming removed 9 bases at V and 1 base at J, with 12 bases between. CDR1 is MRHNA, CDR2 SNTAGT, per germline. CDR3 length: 13 residues. The CDR3: CARRQVSNTEAFF. In nucleotides, the CDR3 is TGTGCCAGAAGACAGGTCTCGAACACTGAAGCTTTCTTT.

This clone was detected once. This chain uses TRBV6-6 with TRBJ2-1, with D unresolved. The CDR3 covers 12 residues. Trimming shortened V by 3 bases and J by 8 bases, and 8 bases separated the two germline ends. Looked up from germline, CDR1 is MNHNY and CDR2 is SVGAGI (reference sequence). This CDR3 reads CASSYRGDEQFF. DNA for the CDR3: TGTGCCAGCAGTTATCGAGGCGATGAGCAGTTCTTC.

The chain recombines TRBV18 with TRBJ2-5; 10 bases fit TRBD2. The CDR3 contains 14 residues. The J segment lost 5 bases and the V segment lost 6 bases, leaving 6 bases of the junction unmatched. Germline CDR1 and CDR2: KGHSH and LQKENI. This CDR3 is CASSLAGVRETQYF. The CDR3 region has the DNA TGTGCCAGCTCTCTAGCGGGAGTAAGGGAGACCCAGTACTTC.

This chain joins TRBV25-1 and TRBJ2-5; D is uncertain. The CDR3 contains 11 residues. Trimming took 5 bases from V and 3 from J, leaving 4 bases between them. Germline CDR1 and CDR2: MGHDK and SYGVNS. The CDR3 DNA sequence: TGTGCCAGCAGTCTAAAAGAGACCCAGTACTTC. This translates into CASSLKETQYF.

V gene TRBV5-6 combines with J gene TRBJ1-1; TRBD1 matches 7 bases. CDR3 length: 14 residues. Per the germline V gene, CDR1 is SGHDT and CDR2 is YYEEEE. V lost 4 bases, J lost 4 bases, and 7 bases stayed unmatched. CDR3 nucleotides: TGTGCCAGCAGCACGAGGACAGGTCTCACTGAAGCTTTCTTT. The encoded protein is CASSTRTGLTEAFF.

The chain has TRBV29-1 and TRBJ2-5; 7 bases match TRBD1. V lost 5 bases to trimming and J lost 5 bases; unmatched junction nucleotides: 11. Germline CDR1 is SQVTM and CDR2 is ANQGSEA. The CDR3 totals 14 residues. CDR3 bases: TGCAGCGTTCTTATCGACAGGGCAAAGGAGACCCAGTACTTC. Amino acids: CSVLIDRAKETQYF.

The rearrangement uses TRBV7-6 and TRBJ2-1; D is unresolved. Germline CDR1 SGHVS, CDR2 FNYEAQ. This CDR3 spans 15 amino acids. The V and J ends lost 5 bases and 0 bases respectively, with 11 bases between them. The CDR3 sequence is CASSPAWSSYNEQFF. The DNA of the CDR3 is TGTGCCAGCAGCCCCGCTTGGAGCTCCTACAATGAGCAGTTCTTC.

The genes are TRBV29-1 and TRBJ2-6, with a possible D match to TRBD1 (5 bases). This CDR3 is built from 16 residues. V was clipped by 2 bases and J by 0 bases, with 11 bases between them. Germline V gene lookup returns CDR1 SQVTM and CDR2 ANQGSEA. The CDR3, as DNA: TGCAGCGTTGAATCGGACATTAACTCTGGGGCCAACGTCCTGACTTTC. This translates into CSVESDINSGANVLTF.